This entry concerns a single T cell receptor beta chain. Germline-derived CDR1 and CDR2 are MNHEY and SVGAGI. The germline V and J ends were trimmed by 6 bases and 1 base, with 16 bases remaining between them. The CDR3 runs 15 residues. The sample is drawn from a study of control samples from healthy donors and cancer patients. Generated by immunoSEQ multiplex PCR, the TCRdb table keeps only in-frame clones and is missing some. Among tens of thousands of clones listed, approximately 93% were seen once. Sequencing was done on a sample of PBMCs. This clonotype was sampled from a woman between 35 and 50 years old with lung cancer. The chain recombines TRBV6-5 with TRBJ2-7, with a tentative D call TRBD1 (6 bases). The CDR3 loop reads CASRRLEQGSYEQYF. DNA of the CDR3: TGTGCCAGCAGGCGCCTAGAACAGGGATCCTACGAGCAGTACTTC.